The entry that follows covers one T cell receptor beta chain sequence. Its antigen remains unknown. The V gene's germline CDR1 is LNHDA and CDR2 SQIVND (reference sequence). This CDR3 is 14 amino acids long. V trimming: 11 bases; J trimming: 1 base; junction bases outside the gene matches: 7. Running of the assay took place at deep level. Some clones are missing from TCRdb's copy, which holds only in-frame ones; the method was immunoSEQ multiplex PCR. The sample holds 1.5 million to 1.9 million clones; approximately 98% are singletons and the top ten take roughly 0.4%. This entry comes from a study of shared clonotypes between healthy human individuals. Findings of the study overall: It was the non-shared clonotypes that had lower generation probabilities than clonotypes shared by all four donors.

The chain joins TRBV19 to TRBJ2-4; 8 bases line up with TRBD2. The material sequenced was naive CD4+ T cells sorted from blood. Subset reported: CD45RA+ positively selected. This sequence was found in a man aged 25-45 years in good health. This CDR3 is CARQRERAKNIQYF. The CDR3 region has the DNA TGTGCCCGTCAGCGGGAGAGGGCCAAAAACATTCAGTACTTC.